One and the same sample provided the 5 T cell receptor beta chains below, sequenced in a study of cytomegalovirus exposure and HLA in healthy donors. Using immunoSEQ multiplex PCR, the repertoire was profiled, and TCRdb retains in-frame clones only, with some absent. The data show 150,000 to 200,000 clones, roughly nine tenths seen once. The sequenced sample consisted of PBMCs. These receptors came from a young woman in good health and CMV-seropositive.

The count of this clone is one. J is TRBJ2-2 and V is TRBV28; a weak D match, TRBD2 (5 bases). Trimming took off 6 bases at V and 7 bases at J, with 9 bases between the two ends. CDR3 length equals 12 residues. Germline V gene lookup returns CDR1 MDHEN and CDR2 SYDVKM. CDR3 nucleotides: TGTGCCAGCAGCCACGGAGGCGGGGAGCTGTTTTTT. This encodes CASSHGGGELFF.

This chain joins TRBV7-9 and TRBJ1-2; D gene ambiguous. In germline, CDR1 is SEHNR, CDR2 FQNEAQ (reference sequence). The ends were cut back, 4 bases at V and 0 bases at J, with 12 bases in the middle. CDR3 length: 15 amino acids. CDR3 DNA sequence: TGTGCCAGCAGCTCCCGGACTGGGACTAACTATGGCTACACCTTC. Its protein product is CASSSRTGTNYGYTF.

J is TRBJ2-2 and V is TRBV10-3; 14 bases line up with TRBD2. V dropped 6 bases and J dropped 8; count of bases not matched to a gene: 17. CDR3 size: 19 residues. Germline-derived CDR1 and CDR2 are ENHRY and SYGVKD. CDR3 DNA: TGTGCCATCAGGACCGGGACTAGCGGGAGTTTCGGTACAAATGGGGAGCTGTTTTTT. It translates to CAIRTGTSGSFGTNGELFF.

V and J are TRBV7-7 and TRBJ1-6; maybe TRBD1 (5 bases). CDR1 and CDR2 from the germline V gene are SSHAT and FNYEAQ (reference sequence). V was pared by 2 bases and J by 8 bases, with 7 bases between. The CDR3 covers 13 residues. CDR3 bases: TGTGCCAGCAGCTTACCAGGGCATTCACCCCTCCACTTT. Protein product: CASSLPGHSPLHF. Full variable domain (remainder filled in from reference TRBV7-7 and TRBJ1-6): GAGVSQSPRYKVTKRGQDVTLRCDPISSHATLYWYQQALGQGPEFLTYFNYEAQPDKSGLPSDRFSAERPEGSISTLTIQRTEQRDSAMYRCASSLPGHSPLHFGNGTRLTVT.

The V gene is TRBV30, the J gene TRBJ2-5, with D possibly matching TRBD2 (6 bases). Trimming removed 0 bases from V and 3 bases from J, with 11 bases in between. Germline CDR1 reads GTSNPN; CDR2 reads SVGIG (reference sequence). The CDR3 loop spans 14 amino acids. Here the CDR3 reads CAWSVGVAEETQYF. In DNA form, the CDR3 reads TGTGCCTGGAGTGTAGGGGTAGCGGAAGAGACCCAGTACTTC.